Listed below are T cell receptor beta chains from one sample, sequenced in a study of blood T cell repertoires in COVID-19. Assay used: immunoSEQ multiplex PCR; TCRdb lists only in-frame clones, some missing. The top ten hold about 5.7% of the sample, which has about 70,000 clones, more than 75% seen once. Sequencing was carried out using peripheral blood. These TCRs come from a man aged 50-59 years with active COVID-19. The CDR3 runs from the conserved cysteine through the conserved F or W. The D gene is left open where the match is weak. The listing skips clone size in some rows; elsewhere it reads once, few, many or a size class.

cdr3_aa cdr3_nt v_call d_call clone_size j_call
CSVEERDYEQYF TGCAGCGTCGAAGAGCGGGACTACGAGCAGTACTTC TRBV29-1 TRBD2 NA TRBJ2-7
CASSPGQTSLASEQYF TGTGCCAGCTCACCGGGACAGACCTCTCTTGCGAGCGAGCAGTACTTC TRBV18 TRBD1 NA TRBJ2-7
CASSLEKGAGYGYTF TGTGCCAGCAGCTTAGAAAAGGGAGCGGGTTATGGCTACACCTTC TRBV7-2 NA NA TRBJ1-2
CASSVGTSGSTDTQYF TGTGCCAGCAGCGTCGGGACTAGCGGGAGCACAGATACGCAGTATTTT TRBV9 TRBD2 NA TRBJ2-3
CASGGGAKNIQYF TGTGCCAGCGGGGGGGGAGCCAAAAACATTCAGTACTTC TRBV2 TRBD2 NA TRBJ2-4
CATSPGTGTYEQFF TGTGCCACTTCCCCCGGGACAGGGACTTATGAGCAGTTCTTC TRBV19 TRBD1 NA TRBJ2-1
CANRDRGRSLSGANVLTF TGTGCCAATCGTGACAGGGGCAGGTCTCTCTCTGGGGCCAACGTCCTGACTTTC TRBV6-4 TRBD1 NA TRBJ2-6
CASSEGWDYGYTF TGTGCCAGCAGTGAGGGCTGGGACTATGGCTACACCTTC TRBV4-2 NA few TRBJ1-2
CAIRDRRTTYEQYF TGTGCCATCAGGGACAGAAGAACAACCTACGAGCAGTACTTC TRBV10-3 NA NA TRBJ2-7
CASSSRTGGNYGYTF TGTGCCAGCAGCAGCCGGACAGGCGGGAACTATGGCTACACCTTC TRBV9 TRBD1 NA TRBJ1-2
CASSLGSGSGGELFF TGTGCCAGCAGCTTAGGTTCGGGGTCGGGCGGGGAGCTGTTTTTT TRBV7-2 NA NA TRBJ2-2
CASSYHPSGPPETQYF TGTGCCAGCAGTTACCATCCTAGCGGACCCCCGGAGACCCAGTACTTC TRBV6-2/TRBV6-3 TRBD2 NA TRBJ2-5
CASSLGTGSTGGRNEQFF TGTGCCAGCAGCTTGGGGACAGGGAGCACCGGGGGTAGGAATGAGCAGTTCTTC TRBV11-2 TRBD1 NA TRBJ2-1
CASSLEGQGNTGELFF TGCGCCAGCAGCTTGGAGGGACAGGGAAACACCGGGGAGCTGTTTTTT TRBV5-1 TRBD1 NA TRBJ2-2